A single sample gave rise to the 11 T cell receptor beta chains below, sequenced in a study of T cells in Graves' hyperthyroidism and ophthalmopathy. Template material for amplifying TCR beta CDR3 regions consisted of RNA transcripts. The TCR CDR3 first-round RT-PCR relied on the HTBI primer set. MiXCR was run by TCRdb on the multiplex PCR reads, yielding one entry per CDR3 protein. This sample has some 740,000 distinct CDR3 sequences, with 14% found just once. The sequenced sample consisted of blood. These TCRs come from a woman aged 18-29 years with Graves' hyperthyroidism.

This clonotype has only a few counts. V usage is TRBV28 and J usage is TRBJ2-2; 7 bases fit TRBD1. CDR3 size: 15 residues. The germline V gene has CDR1 MDHEN and CDR2 SYDVKM. The ends lost 1 base at V and 11 bases at J; junction bases unmatched: 10. The CDR3 region has the DNA TGTGCCAGCAGTTTATTAGGGGGCGGTTCCCTAGAGCTGTTTTTT. Translated: CASSLLGGGSLELFF.

The rearrangement uses TRBV25-1 and TRBJ2-4; 12 positions agree with TRBD2. V dropped 4 bases and J dropped 2; count of bases not matched to a gene: 6. The germline CDR1 and CDR2 sequences are MGHDK and SYGVNS. There are 17 residues in the CDR3. DNA of the CDR3: TGTGCCAGCAGTGCTAGCGGGAGGGCCGGGTCCAAAAACATTCAGTACTTC. Residues: CASSASGRAGSKNIQYF.

This clonotype has only a few counts. The chain recombines TRBV4-1 with TRBJ2-1; tentatively, D is TRBD2 (5 bases). CDR3 length equals 15 residues. With 1 base removed from V and 6 bases from J, the gap between germline ends came to 13 bases. The germline gives CDR1 MGHRA, CDR2 YSYEKL. The CDR3 bases are TGCGCCAGCAGCCAAGTACGGGAAAAGCGCAATGAGCAGTTCTTC. This codes for CASSQVREKRNEQFF.

This chain connects TRBV27 to TRBJ2-5; 7 bases fit TRBD1. Looked up from germline, CDR1 is MNHEY and CDR2 is SMNVEV (reference sequence). The CDR3 contains 13 residues. V dropped 1 base and J dropped 14; count of bases not matched to a gene: 10. CDR3 nucleotide sequence: TGTGCCAGCAGTTTATTACGGTCGGACAGGAGTTACTTC. Encoded protein: CASSLLRSDRSYF.

This clonotype has more than one count but fewer than ten. The chain links TRBV10-3 to TRBJ1-4; no reliable D call. Germline V gene lookup returns CDR1 ENHRY and CDR2 SYGVKD. This CDR3 comprises 13 residues. Trimming left V 2 bases short and J 4 bases short, with 5 bases between. CDR3 bases: TGTGCCATCAGTGAGAAGGATAATGAAAAACTGTTTTTT. Protein sequence: CAISEKDNEKLFF.

V is TRBV28 and J is TRBJ1-1; no clear D. Germline-derived CDR1 and CDR2 are MDHEN and SYDVKM. Trimming cost V 3 bases and J 0 bases, with 8 bases left between them. The CDR3 consists of 14 residues. The CDR3 coding sequence is TGTGCCAGCAGTTTTGTAGCCCTGAACACTGAAGCTTTCTTT. Residues: CASSFVALNTEAFF.

This sequence joins TRBV7-9 and TRBJ2-5; 10 bases are shared with TRBD2. Germline V gene data show CDR1 as SEHNR and CDR2 as FQNEAQ (reference sequence). This CDR3 spans 15 amino acids. Trimming cost V 1 base and J 10 bases; bases outside gene matches: 9. DNA of the CDR3: TGTGCCAGCAGCTTAGTCACTAGCGGGGACCAGCGCCAGTACTTC. This gives the protein CASSLVTSGDQRQYF. The full variable domain, with the rest looked up from reference TRBV7-9 and TRBJ2-5, is DTGVSQNPRHKITKRGQNVTFRCDPISEHNRLYWYRQTLGQGPEFLTYFQNEAQLEKSRLLSDRFSAERPKGSFSTLEIQRTEQGDSAMYLCASSLVTSGDQRQYFGPGTRLLVL.

This chain uses TRBV4-1 with TRBJ2-7; a possible D gene is TRBD1 (6 bases). Looked up from germline, CDR1 is MGHRA and CDR2 is YSYEKL. The V end was cut by 0 bases, the J end by 3 bases, with 24 bases between. CDR3 length: 19 residues. CDR3 sequence (DNA): TGCGCCAGCAGCCAAGATCGTCGAATTTCAGGGGCCGGGGACTACGAGCAGTACTTC. It specifies CASSQDRRISGAGDYEQYF.

In its sample, this clonotype was seen a few times. The genes are TRBV6-2 or TRBV6-3 and TRBJ2-7, with 7 bases identical to TRBD1. The CDR3 spans 15 residues. Germline trimming cut 2 bases from V and 2 bases from J; bases unmatched to any gene: 6. Germline V gene sequence: CDR1 MNHEY, CDR2 SVGEGT. The CDR3 DNA reads as TGTGCCAGCAGTTACCACGGGACAGATCCCTACGAGCAGTACTTC. Protein product: CASSYHGTDPYEQYF.

This clonotype has at least ten counts. The chain couples TRBV2 to TRBJ1-5; no reliable D call. Trimming stripped 4 bases from V and 2 bases from J, with 12 bases between. The CDR3 loop spans 15 amino acids. Germline lookup yields CDR1 SNHLY and CDR2 FYNNEI. The CDR3 DNA reads TGTGCCAGCAGTGCTGCGGGATTTGGCAATCAGCCCCAGCATTTT. This gives the protein CASSAAGFGNQPQHF.

This clonotype was found many times. This chain uses TRBV6-5 with TRBJ1-2; 9 bases line up with TRBD1. The CDR3 has 16 residues. CDR1 is MNHEY and CDR2 is SVGAGI in the germline V gene. Trimming took 0 bases from V and 4 from J; bases not matched to a gene: 6. In nucleotides, the CDR3 is TGTGCCAGCAGTTACTCCGTGACAGGGGGGGGCTATGGCTACACCTTC. This sequence encodes CASSYSVTGGGYGYTF.